The 31 T cell receptor beta chains reported below all come from one sample, sequenced in a study of identical twins. One entry per CDR3 protein results from TCRdb running MiXCR on the 5' RACE reads. Among some 1,600,000 distinct CDR3 sequences listed, 25% to 35% were seen once. Sample: cord blood. All receptors derive from a newborn girl in good health.

On this clonotype itself: Just one base apart from a much larger clone, this may be a read error. V usage is TRBV29-1 and J usage is TRBJ2-1; D is unclear. The germline gives CDR1 SQVTM, CDR2 ANQGSEA. This CDR3 spans 12 amino acids. CDR3 DNA sequence: TGCGGCGTTGAAATGGGTTACAATGAGCAGTTCTTC. It yields the protein CGVEMGYNEQFF.

The gene calls are TRBV9 and TRBJ2-1; no clear D. Per the germline V gene, CDR1 is SGDLS and CDR2 is YYNGEE. Trimming stripped 5 bases from V and 9 bases from J, with 15 bases between. The CDR3 runs 13 residues. The CDR3 protein is CASSTGRPGEQFF. The CDR3 nucleotides are TGTGCCAGCAGTACCGGGCGACCCGGTGAGCAGTTCTTC.

This clonotype has more than one count but fewer than ten. CDR3 nucleotide sequence: TGTGCCACCAGCGTCGGTAGGCTTAATGAAAAACTGTTTTTT. Translated: CATSVGRLNEKLFF. J is TRBJ1-4 and V is TRBV15; D is unclear. V lost 5 bases and J lost 4, with 11 bases in between. CDR3 size: 14 residues. The germline V gene encodes CDR1 LNHNV and CDR2 YYDKDF (reference sequence).

The chain combines TRBV28 with TRBJ1-5, with TRBD1 as a possible D gene (5 bases). CDR1 is MDHEN, CDR2 SYDVKM, per germline. CDR3 length: 13 amino acids. The V gene lost 4 bases and the J gene lost 7 bases, with 11 bases spanning the gap. In DNA form, the CDR3 reads TGTGCCAGCAGTTCCGGGACGAGACAGCCCCAGCATTTT. Protein product: CASSSGTRQPQHF.

This clonotype was detected a few times. This rearrangement joins TRBV7-9 to TRBJ2-1; 8 bases are a match to TRBD2. V was pared by 4 bases and J by 2 bases, with 7 bases of the junction left unmatched. CDR3 size: 16 residues. Germline assignment: CDR1 SEHNR and CDR2 FQNEAQ (reference sequence). In DNA form, the CDR3 reads TGTGCCAGCAGCTCCCCACTAGCGGAGACCTACAATGAGCAGTTCTTC. Amino acid sequence: CASSSPLAETYNEQFF. The full variable domain, rest sourced from reference TRBV7-9 and TRBJ2-1, is DTGVSQNPRHKITKRGQNVTFRCDPISEHNRLYWYRQTLGQGPEFLTYFQNEAQLEKSRLLSDRFSAERPKGSFSTLEIQRTEQGDSAMYLCASSSPLAETYNEQFFGPGTRLTVL.

This clonotype was picked up a small number of times. This chain connects TRBV25-1 to TRBJ1-2; D unresolved. The CDR3 loop spans 17 amino acids. Germline V gene sequence: CDR1 MGHDK, CDR2 SYGVNS. Trimming pared 6 bases from V and 0 bases from J, leaving 20 bases between. CDR3 sequence reads: CASSDRAGSMTNYGYTF. The CDR3 DNA sequence: TGTGCCAGCAGCGATAGGGCAGGCAGTATGACTAACTATGGCTACACCTTC.

This clonotype came up a few times. The gene calls are TRBV27 and TRBJ2-1; 11 bases are a match to TRBD2. The germline CDR1 and CDR2 sequences are MNHEY and SMNVEV (reference sequence). CDR3 length: 15 amino acids. Trimming took 0 bases from V and 9 from J; bases not matched to a gene: 4. CDR3 nucleotides: TGTGCCAGCAGTTTATCCCGGACTAGCGGGCGTGAGCAGTTCTTC. It is translated as CASSLSRTSGREQFF.

This clonotype has a single count. The V call is TRBV2, the J call TRBJ2-3; D possibly corresponds to TRBD2 (5 bases). This CDR3 is built from 14 residues. V lost 8 bases, J lost 3 bases, and 15 bases lay in between. Germline values: CDR1 SNHLY, CDR2 FYNNEI. The CDR3 bases are TGTGCCAGCGTGACACGGGAACAGACAGATACGCAGTATTTT. It specifies CASVTREQTDTQYF.

In its sample, this clonotype was seen a few times. This chain connects TRBV5-1 to TRBJ1-1, with D unclear. This CDR3 comprises 13 residues. CDR1 is SGHRS and CDR2 is YFSETQ in the germline V gene. Trimming took 0 bases from V and 5 from J, leaving 8 bases between them. The CDR3 nucleotides read TGCGCCAGCAGCTTGGAGGTATGGACTGAAGCTTTCTTT. Translation gives CASSLEVWTEAFF.

In its sample, this clonotype was seen many times. V and J are TRBV20-1 and TRBJ2-1, with D maybe TRBD1 (5 bases). Germline loops: CDR1 DFQATT, CDR2 SNEGSKA (reference sequence). Trimming cost V 1 base and J 4 bases, with 5 bases left between them. This CDR3 region has 12 residues. This chain's CDR3 is CSARAGYNEQFF. CDR3 in DNA: TGCAGTGCTAGAGCAGGGTACAATGAGCAGTTCTTC.

This chain links TRBV3-1 with TRBJ2-1; D uncertain. Germline CDR1 and CDR2: LGHDT and YNNKEL (reference sequence). Trimming took 3 bases from V and 0 from J, leaving 6 bases between them. This CDR3 comprises 14 residues. The CDR3 reads CASSHLGSYNEQFF. The DNA for the CDR3 is TGTGCCAGCAGCCATCTAGGCTCCTACAATGAGCAGTTCTTC.

This chain uses TRBV2 with TRBJ1-6; D not resolved. CDR1 is SNHLY, CDR2 FYNNEI, per germline. The CDR3 covers 14 residues. V lost 4 bases and J lost 5, with 9 bases in between. CDR3 in DNA: TGTGCCAGCAGTGGAGGCATCAATAATTCACCCCTCCACTTT. As protein: CASSGGINNSPLHF.

This clonotype was picked up a small number of times. J is TRBJ2-5 and V is TRBV27; tentative D call: TRBD1 (7 bases). V lost 1 base to trimming and J lost 1 base, with 25 bases between them. Looked up from germline, CDR1 is MNHEY and CDR2 is SMNVEV (reference sequence). There are 20 residues in the CDR3. The CDR3: CASSLYRQGGRKGFQETQYF. CDR3 bases: TGTGCCAGCAGTTTATATCGACAGGGAGGACGAAAAGGGTTCCAAGAGACCCAGTACTTC.

Only a few counts were recorded for this clonotype. The V and J genes are TRBV6-5 and TRBJ2-4; 12 nucleotides line up with TRBD2. The CDR3 length is 15 residues. Germline V gene data show CDR1 as MNHEY and CDR2 as SVGAGI. The J segment lost 4 bases and the V segment lost 2 bases, leaving 0 bases of the junction unmatched. The CDR3 bases are TGTGCCAGCAGTTACGGGACTAGCGGGAAAAACATTCAGTACTTC. This codes for CASSYGTSGKNIQYF.

The rearrangement links TRBV20-1 to TRBJ2-4, with D possibly being TRBD1 (6 bases). The CDR3 is 14 amino acids. The V end was cut by 5 bases, the J end by 13 bases, with 24 bases between. CDR1 is DFQATT, CDR2 SNEGSKA, per germline (reference sequence). The CDR3 DNA reads TGCAGTGCTGACGGACAGAAATGGAGCAATGAGCAGTACTTC. Translated: CSADGQKWSNEQYF.

This chain connects TRBV12-3 or TRBV12-4 to TRBJ1-4; 9 positions match TRBD1. This CDR3 has 15 residues. V was clipped by 6 bases and J by 3 bases; unmatched bases: 5. The CDR3 protein is CASRPTGGSNEKLFF. In DNA, the CDR3 is TGTGCCAGCAGACCCACAGGGGGCTCTAATGAAAAACTGTTTTTT.

This clonotype was recorded many times. The V gene is TRBV5-1, the J gene TRBJ2-3; possibly TRBD2 for D (6 bases). In germline, CDR1 is SGHRS, CDR2 YFSETQ. V shed 4 bases and J shed 1 base, with 10 bases lying between them. The CDR3 sequence is 14 residues long. Here the CDR3 DNA reads TGCGCCAGCAGCGGCGGGGTACGCACAGATACGCAGTATTTT. As protein: CASSGGVRTDTQYF.

The V and J genes are TRBV7-7 and TRBJ2-1; TRBD2 aligns across 9 bases. There are 14 residues in the CDR3. The V gene end was trimmed by 1 base and the J gene end by 10 bases; junction bases not matched to a gene: 5. Germline values: CDR1 SSHAT, CDR2 FNYEAQ (reference sequence). The CDR3 DNA sequence: TGTGCCAGCAGCTTAGGGGAAGGACTAGCGGAGCAGTTCTTC. Its translation: CASSLGEGLAEQFF.

This chain joins TRBV20-1 and TRBJ2-3; D gene uncertain. The length of the CDR3 is 14 residues. Trimming removed 6 bases from V and 1 base from J, with 14 bases in between. CDR1 is DFQATT and CDR2 is SNEGSKA in the germline V gene (reference sequence). The CDR3 loop reads CSAATTPGTDTQYF. The CDR3 DNA reads TGCAGTGCCGCTACGACACCAGGCACAGATACGCAGTATTTT.

This clonotype turned up a few times. The rearrangement uses TRBV20-1 and TRBJ2-6; D gene ambiguous. Per the germline V gene, CDR1 is DFQATT and CDR2 is SNEGSKA (reference sequence). The CDR3 loop spans 15 amino acids. V was cut by 0 bases and J by 0 bases, with 6 bases left in between. The CDR3 region has the DNA TGCAGTGCTAGAGATCCCTTCTCTGGGGCCAACGTCCTGACTTTC. Translated, it gives CSARDPFSGANVLTF.

The chain has TRBV28 and TRBJ2-4; 8 nucleotides agree with TRBD1. With the DNA end fitting TRBJ2-7 better, the J assignment may be wrong. Germline values: CDR1 MDHEN, CDR2 SYDVKM. There are 13 residues in the CDR3. The CDR3 coding sequence is TGTGCCAGCAGGTACAGGGGGAGCTACGAGCAGTACTTC. The encoded protein is CASRYRGSYEQYF.

J is TRBJ1-5 and V is TRBV4-2; D gene uncertain. V shed 1 base and J shed 7 bases, with 5 bases lying between them. The CDR3 length is 12 residues. Germline lookup yields CDR1 LGHNA and CDR2 YNFKEQ. As DNA, the CDR3 is TGTGCCAGCAGCCAAGGGCAGCAGCCCCAGCATTTT. The encoded protein is CASSQGQQPQHF.

This clonotype was picked up one time. The rearrangement joins TRBV20-1 to TRBJ1-4; 7 bases fit TRBD1. CDR1 and CDR2 from the germline V gene are DFQATT and SNEGSKA (reference sequence). The V and J ends lost 2 bases and 6 bases, in that order; junction bases with no gene match: 9. The CDR3 sequence is 15 residues long. CDR3 nucleotide sequence: TGCAGTGCTAGAATGGACGGGACAGTATATGAAAAACTGTTTTTT. Protein: CSARMDGTVYEKLFF.

This rearrangement joins TRBV20-1 to TRBJ1-1; tentatively, D is TRBD1 (5 bases). Germline V gene sequence: CDR1 DFQATT, CDR2 SNEGSKA (reference sequence). V lost 0 bases and J lost 5, with 16 bases in between. CDR3 size: 15 residues. CDR3 bases: TGCAGTGCTAGAGATGGGACCCCGGGGAAAACTGAAGCTTTCTTT. Encoded protein: CSARDGTPGKTEAFF.

V and J are TRBV24-1 and TRBJ2-7, with D possibly TRBD2 on 6 matching bases. The V and J ends lost 1 base and 4 bases respectively, with 10 bases between them. The CDR3 runs 14 residues. The germline CDR1 and CDR2 sequences are KGHDR and SFDVKD. The CDR3 loop is CATSDFERVYEQYF. The CDR3 coding sequence is TGTGCCACCAGTGATTTCGAGCGGGTTTACGAGCAGTACTTC.

The chain has TRBV13 and TRBJ2-3; 8 bases line up with TRBD2. Germline CDR1 reads PRHDT; CDR2 reads FYEKMQ (reference sequence). V dropped 2 bases and J dropped 5; count of bases not matched to a gene: 9. The CDR3 has 16 amino acids. CDR3 protein: CASSLIFAGGRDTQYF. In DNA, the CDR3 is TGTGCCAGCAGCTTAATTTTCGCGGGGGGCCGAGATACGCAGTATTTT.

The chain recombines TRBV20-1 with TRBJ2-7; 10 bases line up with TRBD2. Germline V lookup: CDR1 DFQATT, CDR2 SNEGSKA (reference sequence). The V segment lost 7 bases and the J segment 3 bases; nucleotides outside the gene matches: 6. The CDR3 loop spans 13 amino acids. CDR3 DNA: TGCAGTGTCGGGACTAGCGCGCTCTACGAGCAGTACTTC. Protein: CSVGTSALYEQYF.

The chain employs TRBV7-2 and TRBJ2-5, with 8 bases matching TRBD1. The V and J ends lost 1 base and 4 bases, in that order; junction bases with no gene match: 11. This CDR3 comprises 17 residues. Germline lookup yields CDR1 SGHTA and CDR2 FQGNSA. The CDR3 sequence: CASSLGTGTPLRETQYF. CDR3 bases: TGTGCCAGCAGCTTAGGGACAGGGACCCCTCTACGAGAGACCCAGTACTTC. Supplemented by reference TRBV7-2 and TRBJ2-5, the full variable domain reads GAGVSQSPSNKVTEKGKDVELRCDPISGHTALYWYRQSLGQGLEFLIYFQGNSAPDKSGLPSDRFSAERTGGSVSTLTIQRTQQEDSAVYLCASSLGTGTPLRETQYFGPGTRLLVL.

This clonotype has just a few counts. The rearrangement links TRBV20-1 to TRBJ2-7; 9 positions match TRBD1. V dropped 5 bases and J dropped 3; count of bases not matched to a gene: 5. CDR3 length: 13 residues. CDR1 is DFQATT, CDR2 SNEGSKA, per germline (reference sequence). The CDR3 reads CSAVRDRVYEQYF. The CDR3 DNA reads TGCAGTGCTGTCCGGGACAGGGTCTACGAGCAGTACTTC.

The V and J genes are TRBV10-3 and TRBJ1-2; D may be TRBD1 (6 bases). CDR1 and CDR2 (germline): ENHRY, SYGVKD. CDR3 length equals 14 residues. The V end lost 2 bases, the J end lost 6 bases, and 13 bases lay between the germline ends. Here the CDR3 DNA reads TGTGCCATCAGTGAGAGGGGGGGGCAGAATGGCTACACCTTC. It is translated as CAISERGGQNGYTF.

The chain employs TRBV5-1 and TRBJ2-7; 12 bases match TRBD1. CDR1 SGHRS and CDR2 YFSETQ come from the germline V gene. With 7 bases clipped from V and 7 bases from J, the junction kept 9 bases outside the gene matches. The CDR3 covers 14 residues. The DNA of the CDR3 is TGCGCCAGCTGTTCCGGGACAGGGGGCAGTGAGCAGTACTTC. Encoded protein: CASCSGTGGSEQYF.